This T cell receptor (beta chain) derives from a study of CD8 T cells in ankylosing spondylitis. Points from the study as a whole: Seemingly characteristic of ankylosing spondylitis blood was a TCR beta motif consisting of under 10 highly homologous variants.

J gave up 5 bases and V 6 bases, and 8 bases lay outside the gene matches. Germline V gene data show CDR1 as SQVTM and CDR2 as ANQGSEA. The CDR3 runs to 14 residues. This clonotype appeared many times. Its target is not known. Using its own MiXCR run on the 5' RACE reads, TCRdb lists one record per CDR3 protein. The repertoire holds some 400,000 distinct CDR3 sequences, 20% to 25% seen once, with roughly a sixth in the top ten. This TCR was recovered from a male donor with ankylosing spondylitis. The chain recombines TRBV29-1 with TRBJ2-5; 11 bases line up with TRBD1. Sequencing was done on a sample of blood, either unsorted or a sorted T cell fraction (not recorded which). CDR3: CSVARTGGIETQYF. CDR3 in DNA: TGCAGCGTGGCTAGGACAGGGGGCATCGAGACCCAGTACTTC.